This T cell receptor (beta chain) was identified in a study of shared clonotypes between healthy human individuals. Notes on this clone: No antigen is known for it.

Findings and limits, study-wide: Naive subsets usually exceeded memory subsets in estimated richness.

Assay: immunoSEQ multiplex PCR; the TCRdb copy retains only in-frame clones and omits some. The sample yields 1.5 million to 1.9 million clones, roughly 98% seen once. CD45RA+ naive and CD45RA-negative memory subsets were separated from CD4+ cells. V was clipped by 5 bases and J by 3 bases; unmatched bases: 13. The germline gives CDR1 MNHEY, CDR2 SMNVEV (reference sequence). The CDR3 runs to 16 residues. The J gene is TRBJ2-7, the V gene TRBV27; 7 bases align to TRBD2. The sample consisted of naive CD4+ T cells sorted from blood. Subset: CD45RA+ positively selected. This TCR came from a man under 40 in good health. CDR3 bases: TGTGCCAGCAGTCGGGCCAGGGAGGGTGAGTTCTACGAGCAGTACTTC. Encoded protein: CASSRAREGEFYEQYF.